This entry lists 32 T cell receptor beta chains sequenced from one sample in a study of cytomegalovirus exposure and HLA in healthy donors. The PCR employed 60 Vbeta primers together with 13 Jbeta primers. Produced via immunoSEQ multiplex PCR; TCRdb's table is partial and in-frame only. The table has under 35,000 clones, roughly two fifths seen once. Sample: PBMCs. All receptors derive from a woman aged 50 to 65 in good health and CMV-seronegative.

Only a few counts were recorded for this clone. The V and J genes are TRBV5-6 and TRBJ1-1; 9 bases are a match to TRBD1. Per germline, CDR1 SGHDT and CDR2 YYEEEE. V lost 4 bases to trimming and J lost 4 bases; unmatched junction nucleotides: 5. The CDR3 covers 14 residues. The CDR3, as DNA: TGTGCCAGCAGCGGGGTGACAGGGGGCACTGAAGCTTTCTTT. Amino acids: CASSGVTGGTEAFF.

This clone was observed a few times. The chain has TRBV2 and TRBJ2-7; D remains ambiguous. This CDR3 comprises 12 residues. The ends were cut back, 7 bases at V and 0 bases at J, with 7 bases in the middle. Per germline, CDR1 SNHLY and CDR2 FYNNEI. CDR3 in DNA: TGTGCCAGCACCCAGAACTCCTACGAGCAGTACTTC. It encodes CASTQNSYEQYF. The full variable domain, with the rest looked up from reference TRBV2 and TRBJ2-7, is EPEVTQTPSHQVTQMGQEVILRCVPISNHLYFYWYRQILGQKVEFLVSFYNNEISEKSEIFDDQFSVERPDGSNFTLKIRSTKLEDSAMYFCASTQNSYEQYFGPGTRLTVT.

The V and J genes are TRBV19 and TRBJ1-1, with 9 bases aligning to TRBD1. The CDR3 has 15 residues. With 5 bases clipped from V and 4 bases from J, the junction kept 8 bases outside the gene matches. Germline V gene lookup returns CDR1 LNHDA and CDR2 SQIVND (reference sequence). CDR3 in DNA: TGTGCCAGTAGTGTCCCGGGACAGGGCCTCACTGAAGCTTTCTTT. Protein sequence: CASSVPGQGLTEAFF.

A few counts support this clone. The CDR3 protein is CASSLSGSYEQYF. Written as DNA, the CDR3 is TGTGCCAGCAGCTTAAGCGGGTCCTACGAGCAGTACTTC. The chain recombines TRBV11-3 with TRBJ2-7; D might be TRBD2 (6 bases). From germline, CDR1 is SGHNT and CDR2 YENEEA. The V end was cut by 2 bases, the J end by 1 base, with 6 bases between. The CDR3 covers 13 residues.

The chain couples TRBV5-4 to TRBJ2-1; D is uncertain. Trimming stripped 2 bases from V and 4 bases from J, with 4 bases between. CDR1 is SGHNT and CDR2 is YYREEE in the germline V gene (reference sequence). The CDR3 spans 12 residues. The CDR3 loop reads CASSFAYNEQFF. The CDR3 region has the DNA TGTGCCAGCAGCTTTGCGTACAATGAGCAGTTCTTC.

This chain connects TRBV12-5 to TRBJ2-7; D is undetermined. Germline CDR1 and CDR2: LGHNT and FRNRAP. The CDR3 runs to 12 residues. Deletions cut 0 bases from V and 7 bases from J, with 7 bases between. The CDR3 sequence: CASGLVVGEQYF. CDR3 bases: TGTGCTAGTGGTTTGGTAGTCGGGGAGCAGTACTTC.

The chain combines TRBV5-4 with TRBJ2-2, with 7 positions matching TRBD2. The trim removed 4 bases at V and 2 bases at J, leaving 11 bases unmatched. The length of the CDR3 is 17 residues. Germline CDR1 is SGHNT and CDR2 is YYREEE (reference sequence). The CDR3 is CASSRDYLRGNTGELFF. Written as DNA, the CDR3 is TGTGCCAGCAGCCGGGACTACCTGAGGGGCAACACCGGGGAGCTGTTTTTT.

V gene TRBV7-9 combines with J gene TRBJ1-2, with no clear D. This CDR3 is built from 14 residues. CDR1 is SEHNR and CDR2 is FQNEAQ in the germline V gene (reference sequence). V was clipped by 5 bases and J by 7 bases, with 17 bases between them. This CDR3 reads CASSPELGSRGYTF. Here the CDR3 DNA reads TGTGCCAGCAGCCCCGAATTGGGCAGCCGTGGCTACACCTTC.

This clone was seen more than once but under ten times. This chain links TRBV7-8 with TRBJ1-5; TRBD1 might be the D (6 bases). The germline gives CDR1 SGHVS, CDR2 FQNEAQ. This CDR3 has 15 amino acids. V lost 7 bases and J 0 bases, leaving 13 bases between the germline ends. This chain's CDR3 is CASTLGQHSNQPQHF. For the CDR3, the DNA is TGTGCCAGCACCCTCGGACAGCATAGCAATCAGCCCCAGCATTTT. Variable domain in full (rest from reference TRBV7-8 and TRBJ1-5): GAGVSQSPRYKVAKRGQDVALRCDPISGHVSLFWYQQALGQGPEFLTYFQNEAQLDKSGLPSDRFFAERPEGSVSTLKIQRTQQEDSAVYLCASTLGQHSNQPQHFGDGTRLSIL.

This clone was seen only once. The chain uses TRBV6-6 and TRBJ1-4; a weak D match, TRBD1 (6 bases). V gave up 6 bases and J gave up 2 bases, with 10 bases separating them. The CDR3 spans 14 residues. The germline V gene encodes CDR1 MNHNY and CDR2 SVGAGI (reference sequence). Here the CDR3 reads CASSPRGTNEKLFF. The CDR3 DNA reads TGTGCCAGCAGCCCCAGGGGTACTAATGAAAAACTGTTTTTT.

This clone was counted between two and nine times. CDR3 region: CASSLAGTGVRTEAFF. The CDR3 region has the DNA TGTGCCAGCAGCTTAGCGGGGACAGGGGTGCGCACTGAAGCTTTCTTT. The chain recombines TRBV11-2 with TRBJ1-1; 10 nucleotides line up with TRBD1. V shed 1 base, J shed 4 bases, and the junction held 6 bases outside the gene matches. The CDR3 runs to 16 residues. Looked up from germline, CDR1 is SGHAT and CDR2 is FQNNGV.

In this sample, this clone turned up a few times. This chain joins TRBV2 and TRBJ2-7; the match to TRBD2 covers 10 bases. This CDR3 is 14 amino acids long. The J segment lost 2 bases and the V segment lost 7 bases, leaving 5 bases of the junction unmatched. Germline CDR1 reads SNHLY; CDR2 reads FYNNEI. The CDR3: CASTVLAGTYEQYF. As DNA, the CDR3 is TGTGCCAGCACTGTACTAGCGGGGACCTACGAGCAGTACTTC. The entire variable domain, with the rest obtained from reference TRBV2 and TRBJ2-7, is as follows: EPEVTQTPSHQVTQMGQEVILRCVPISNHLYFYWYRQILGQKVEFLVSFYNNEISEKSEIFDDQFSVERPDGSNFTLKIRSTKLEDSAMYFCASTVLAGTYEQYFGPGTRLTVT.

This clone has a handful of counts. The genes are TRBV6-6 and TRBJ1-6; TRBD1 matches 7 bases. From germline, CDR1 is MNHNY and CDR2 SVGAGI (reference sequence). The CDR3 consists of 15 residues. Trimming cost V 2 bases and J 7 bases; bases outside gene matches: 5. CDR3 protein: CASSYLGGGNSPLHF. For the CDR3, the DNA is TGTGCCAGCAGTTACCTCGGAGGGGGCAATTCACCCCTCCACTTT.

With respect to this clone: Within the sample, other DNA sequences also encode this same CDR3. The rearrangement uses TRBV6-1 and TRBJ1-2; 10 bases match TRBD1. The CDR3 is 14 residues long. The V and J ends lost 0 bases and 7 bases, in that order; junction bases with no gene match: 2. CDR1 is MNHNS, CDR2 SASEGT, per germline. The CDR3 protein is CASSEAGTGVGYTF. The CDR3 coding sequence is TGTGCCAGCAGTGAAGCCGGGACAGGGGTTGGCTACACCTTC.

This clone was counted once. Here the CDR3 DNA reads TGTGCCAGTAGTATAGGGGGACAGGGGGCCTACGAGCAGTACTTC. Protein product: CASSIGGQGAYEQYF. This chain uses TRBV19 with TRBJ2-7; 11 positions match TRBD1. Germline CDR1 and CDR2: LNHDA and SQIVND (reference sequence). J lost 2 bases, V lost 1 base, and 1 base had no gene match. The CDR3 consists of 15 residues.

The CDR3 loop reads CASSTSLGTDTQYF. The CDR3 nucleotides read TGTGCCAGCAGCACCAGTCTAGGCACAGATACGCAGTATTTT. The chain carries TRBV7-9 and TRBJ2-3, with no clear D. The V gene's germline CDR1 is SEHNR and CDR2 FQNEAQ (reference sequence). Trimming shortened V by 5 bases and J by 1 base, and 10 bases separated the two germline ends. The CDR3 runs 14 residues.

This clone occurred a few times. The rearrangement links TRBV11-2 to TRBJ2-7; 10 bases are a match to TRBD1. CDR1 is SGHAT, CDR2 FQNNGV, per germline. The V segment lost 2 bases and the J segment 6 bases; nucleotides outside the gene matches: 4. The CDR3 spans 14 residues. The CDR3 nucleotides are TGTGCCAGCAGCTTACGGGACAGGGGACCCGAGCAGTACTTC. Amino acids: CASSLRDRGPEQYF.

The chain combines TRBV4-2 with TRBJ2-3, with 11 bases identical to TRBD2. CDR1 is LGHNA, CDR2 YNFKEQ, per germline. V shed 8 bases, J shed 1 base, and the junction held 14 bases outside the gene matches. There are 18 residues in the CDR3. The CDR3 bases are TGTGCCAGCCGACACATCTTAGCGGGAGGGCGGGGCACAGATACGCAGTATTTT. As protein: CASRHILAGGRGTDTQYF.

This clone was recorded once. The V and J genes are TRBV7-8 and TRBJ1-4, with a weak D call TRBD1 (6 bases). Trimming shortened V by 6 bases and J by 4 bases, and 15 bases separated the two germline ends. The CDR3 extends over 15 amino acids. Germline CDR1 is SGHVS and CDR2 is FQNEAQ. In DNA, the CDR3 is TGTGCCAGCAGTCCCAGGGGACCCTATAATGAAAAACTGTTTTTT. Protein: CASSPRGPYNEKLFF.

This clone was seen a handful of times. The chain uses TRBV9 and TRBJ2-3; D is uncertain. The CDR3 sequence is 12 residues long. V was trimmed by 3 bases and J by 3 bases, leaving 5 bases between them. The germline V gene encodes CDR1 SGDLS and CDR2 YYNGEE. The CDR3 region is CASSERTDTQYF. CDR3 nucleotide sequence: TGTGCCAGCAGCGAACGGACAGATACGCAGTATTTT. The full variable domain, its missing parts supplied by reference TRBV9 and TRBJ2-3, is DSGVTQTPKHLITATGQRVTLRCSPRSGDLSVYWYQQSLDQGLQFLIQYYNGEERAKGNILERFSAQQFPDLHSELNLSSLELGDSALYFCASSERTDTQYFGPGTRLTVL.

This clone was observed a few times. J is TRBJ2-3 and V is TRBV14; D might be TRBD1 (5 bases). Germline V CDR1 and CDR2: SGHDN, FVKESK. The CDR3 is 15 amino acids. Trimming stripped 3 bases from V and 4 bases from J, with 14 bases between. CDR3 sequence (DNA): TGTGCCAGCAGCCAGGTTGGAACACAGGCAGATACGCAGTATTTT. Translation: CASSQVGTQADTQYF.

The DNA for the CDR3 is TGTGCCTGGAGTTTGGGCCCCGGACAGGGTAAAAAAGACTATGGCTACACCTTC. It is translated as CAWSLGPGQGKKDYGYTF. The chain employs TRBV30 and TRBJ1-2, with 8 bases aligning to TRBD1. CDR3 length: 18 amino acids. Trimming at V came to 2 bases and at J to 3 bases, leaving 17 bases not matched to a gene. Germline V gene lookup returns CDR1 GTSNPN and CDR2 SVGIG (reference sequence).

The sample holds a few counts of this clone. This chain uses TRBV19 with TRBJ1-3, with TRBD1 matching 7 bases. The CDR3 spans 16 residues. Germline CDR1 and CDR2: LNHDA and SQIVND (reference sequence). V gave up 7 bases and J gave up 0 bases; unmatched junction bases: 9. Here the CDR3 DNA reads TGTGCCAGTATGAAGGGGGCGACACGCTCTGGAAACACCATATATTTT. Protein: CASMKGATRSGNTIYF.

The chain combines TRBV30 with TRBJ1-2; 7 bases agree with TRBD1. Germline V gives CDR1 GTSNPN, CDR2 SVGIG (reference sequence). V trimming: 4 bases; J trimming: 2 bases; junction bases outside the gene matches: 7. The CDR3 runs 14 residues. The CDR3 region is CAWKKTGANYGYTF. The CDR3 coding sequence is TGTGCCTGGAAGAAAACAGGGGCCAACTATGGCTACACCTTC.

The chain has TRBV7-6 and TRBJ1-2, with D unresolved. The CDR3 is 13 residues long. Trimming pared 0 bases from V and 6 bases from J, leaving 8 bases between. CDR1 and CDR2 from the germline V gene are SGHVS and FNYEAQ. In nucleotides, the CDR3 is TGTGCCAGCAGCTTAGCGAGCCAAAATGGCTACACCTTC. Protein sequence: CASSLASQNGYTF. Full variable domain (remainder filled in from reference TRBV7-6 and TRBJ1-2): GAGVSQSPRYKVTKRGQDVALRCDPISGHVSLYWYRQALGQGPEFLTYFNYEAQQDKSGLPNDRFSAERPEGSISTLTIQRTEQRDSAMYRCASSLASQNGYTFGSGTRLTVV.

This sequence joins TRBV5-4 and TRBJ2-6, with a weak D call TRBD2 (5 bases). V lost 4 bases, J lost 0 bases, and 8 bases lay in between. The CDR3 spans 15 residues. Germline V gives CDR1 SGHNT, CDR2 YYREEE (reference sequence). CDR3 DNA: TGTGCCAGCAGCCCCGGGATCTCTGGGGCCAACGTCCTGACTTTC. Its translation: CASSPGISGANVLTF. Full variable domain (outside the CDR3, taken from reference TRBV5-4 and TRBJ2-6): ETGVTQSPTHLIKTRGQQVTLRCSSQSGHNTVSWYQQALGQGPQFIFQYYREEENGRGNFPPRFSGLQFPNYSSELNVNALELDDSALYLCASSPGISGANVLTFGAGSRLTVL.

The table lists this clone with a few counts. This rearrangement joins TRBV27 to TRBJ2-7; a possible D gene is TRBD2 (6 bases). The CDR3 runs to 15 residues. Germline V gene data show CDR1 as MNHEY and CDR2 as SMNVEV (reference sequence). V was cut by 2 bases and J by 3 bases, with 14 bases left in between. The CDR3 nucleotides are TGTGCCAGCAGTTTAAGGTACGGCGGGGTCTACGAGCAGTACTTC. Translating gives CASSLRYGGVYEQYF.

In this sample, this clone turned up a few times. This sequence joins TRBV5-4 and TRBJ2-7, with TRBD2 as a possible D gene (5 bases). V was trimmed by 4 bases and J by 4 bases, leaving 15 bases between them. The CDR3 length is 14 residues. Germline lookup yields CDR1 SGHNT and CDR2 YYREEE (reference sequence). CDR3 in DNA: TGTGCCAGCAGCCCTGGAGGACTTTTATACGAGCAGTACTTC. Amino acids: CASSPGGLLYEQYF.

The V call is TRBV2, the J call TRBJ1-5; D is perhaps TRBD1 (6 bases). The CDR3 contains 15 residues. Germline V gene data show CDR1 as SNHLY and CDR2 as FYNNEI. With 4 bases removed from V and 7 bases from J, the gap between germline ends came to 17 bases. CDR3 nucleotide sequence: TGTGCCAGCAGTGGGGCAGGGGACGGTGGCCAGCCCCAGCATTTT. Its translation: CASSGAGDGGQPQHF.

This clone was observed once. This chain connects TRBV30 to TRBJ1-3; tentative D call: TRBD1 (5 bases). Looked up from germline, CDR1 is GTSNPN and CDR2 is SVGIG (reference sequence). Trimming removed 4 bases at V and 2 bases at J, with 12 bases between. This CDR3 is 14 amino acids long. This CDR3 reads CAWTGLRAGNTIYF. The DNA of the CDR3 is TGTGCCTGGACCGGGCTCAGGGCTGGAAACACCATATATTTT.

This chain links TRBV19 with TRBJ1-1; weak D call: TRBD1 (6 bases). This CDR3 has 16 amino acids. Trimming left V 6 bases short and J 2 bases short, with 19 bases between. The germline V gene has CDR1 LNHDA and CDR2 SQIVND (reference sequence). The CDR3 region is CASSPRGGGPNTEAFF. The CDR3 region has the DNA TGTGCCAGTAGCCCCAGAGGGGGGGGCCCTAACACTGAAGCTTTCTTT. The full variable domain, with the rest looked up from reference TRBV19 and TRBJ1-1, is DGGITQSPKYLFRKEGQNVTLSCEQNLNHDAMYWYRQDPGQGLRLIYYSQIVNDFQKGDIAEGYSVSREKKESFPLTVTSAQKNPTAFYLCASSPRGGGPNTEAFFGQGTRLTVV.

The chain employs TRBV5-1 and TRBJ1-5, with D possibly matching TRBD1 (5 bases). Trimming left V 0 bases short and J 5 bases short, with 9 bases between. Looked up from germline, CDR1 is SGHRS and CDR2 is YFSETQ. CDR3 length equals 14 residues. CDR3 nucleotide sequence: TGCGCCAGCAGCTTGGGGGGGGAGCATCAGCCCCAGCATTTT. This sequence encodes CASSLGGEHQPQHF.